One T cell receptor (beta chain) is described in this entry. The data belong to a study of blood T cell repertoires in COVID-19. Study summary: Donors in the United States, Italy and Spain gave samples during acute or convalescent COVID-19.

The V gene lost 5 bases and the J gene lost 3 bases, with 15 bases spanning the gap. The CDR3 is 15 residues long. Germline values: CDR1 SEHNR, CDR2 FQNEAQ (reference sequence). As originally analysed: Amplification of reference gene primers provided the estimated nucleated cell counts. Repertoires were generated with immunoSEQ multiplex PCR, while TCRdb's copy carries only in-frame clones and drops some. Clone size and the V and J calls come from that table; the DNA yielded D and trimming. This table holds 150,000 or so clones, 78% found once. Material: peripheral blood. The TCR sequence derives from a man older than 75 with acute or convalescent COVID-19. The chain couples TRBV7-9 to TRBJ2-3; perhaps TRBD2 as D (6 bases). The CDR3 region is CASSAGPAGTDTQYF. CDR3 bases: TGTGCCAGCAGCGCGGGCCCCGCGGGGACAGATACGCAGTATTTT.